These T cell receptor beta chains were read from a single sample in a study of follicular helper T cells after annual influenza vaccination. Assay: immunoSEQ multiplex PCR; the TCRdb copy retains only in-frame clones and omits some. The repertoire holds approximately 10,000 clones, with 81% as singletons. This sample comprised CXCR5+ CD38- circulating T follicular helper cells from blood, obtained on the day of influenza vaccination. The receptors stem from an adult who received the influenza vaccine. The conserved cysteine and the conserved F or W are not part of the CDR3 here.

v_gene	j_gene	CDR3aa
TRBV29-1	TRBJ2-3	SVEPLGQGASNTQY
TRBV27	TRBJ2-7	ASSPGSWGYEQY
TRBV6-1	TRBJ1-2	ASSEQRGDYGYT
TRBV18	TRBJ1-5	ASSPSGNQPQH
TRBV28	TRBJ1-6	ASSPHLTGSNSPLH
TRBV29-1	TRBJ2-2	SVGQGGRGELF
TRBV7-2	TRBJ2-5	ASSPMAGGSQETQY
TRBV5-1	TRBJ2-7	ASSFSEGGYEQY
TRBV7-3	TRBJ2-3	ASQRLGGSTDTQY
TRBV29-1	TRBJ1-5	SVGRGSGQPQH
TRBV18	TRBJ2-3	ASRTGRTDTQY
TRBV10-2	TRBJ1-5	ASSPSAANQPQH
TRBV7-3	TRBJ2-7	ASSLYGGTEQY
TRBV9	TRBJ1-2	ASSVDGGAYGYT
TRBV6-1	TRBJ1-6	ASSEGWGNSPLH
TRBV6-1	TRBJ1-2	ASSEATGGVGGYT
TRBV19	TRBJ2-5	ASSIQTGGGGAQY
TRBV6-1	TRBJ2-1	ASRDSNEQF